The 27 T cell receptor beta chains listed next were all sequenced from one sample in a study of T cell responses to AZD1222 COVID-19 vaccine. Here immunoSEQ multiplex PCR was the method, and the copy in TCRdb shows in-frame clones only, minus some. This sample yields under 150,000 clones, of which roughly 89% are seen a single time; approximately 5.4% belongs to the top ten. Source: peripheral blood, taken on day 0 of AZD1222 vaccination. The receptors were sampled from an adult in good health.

In DNA, the CDR3 is TGTGCCAGCAGCTTTTCGGGGGGCTCCTACGAGCAGTACTTC. Amino acid sequence: CASSFSGGSYEQYF. The chain couples TRBV7-2 to TRBJ2-7; 7 nucleotides agree with TRBD2. Trimming cost V 3 bases and J 0 bases; bases outside gene matches: 2. The CDR3 extends over 14 amino acids. Germline V CDR1 and CDR2: SGHTA, FQGNSA.

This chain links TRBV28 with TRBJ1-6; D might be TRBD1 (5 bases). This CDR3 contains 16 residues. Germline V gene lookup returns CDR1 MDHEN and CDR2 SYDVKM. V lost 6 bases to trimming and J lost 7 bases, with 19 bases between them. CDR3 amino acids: CASRNSKAGTNSPLHF. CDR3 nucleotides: TGTGCCAGCAGAAACTCCAAGGCCGGGACCAATTCACCCCTCCACTTT. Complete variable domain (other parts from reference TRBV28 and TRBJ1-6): DVKVTQSSRYLVKRTGEKVFLECVQDMDHENMFWYRQDPGLGLRLIYFSYDVKMKEKGDIPEGYSVSREKKERFSLILESASTNQTSMYLCASRNSKAGTNSPLHFGNGTRLTVT.

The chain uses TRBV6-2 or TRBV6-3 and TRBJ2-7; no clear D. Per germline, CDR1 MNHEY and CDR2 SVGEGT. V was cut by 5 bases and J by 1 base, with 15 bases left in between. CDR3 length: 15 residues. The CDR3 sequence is CASSAWHTYSYEQYF. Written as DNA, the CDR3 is TGTGCCAGCAGTGCCTGGCACACGTATTCCTACGAGCAGTACTTC.

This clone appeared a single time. DNA of the CDR3: TGTGCCAGCAGCGCGCTAGCGGGGGATTCCACAGATACGCAGTATTTT. It yields the protein CASSALAGDSTDTQYF. The rearrangement uses TRBV9 and TRBJ2-3; TRBD2 matches 10 bases. After removal of 3 bases from V and 2 bases from J, the junction contained 6 bases not matched to a gene. CDR1 is SGDLS, CDR2 YYNGEE, per germline. The CDR3 covers 16 residues.

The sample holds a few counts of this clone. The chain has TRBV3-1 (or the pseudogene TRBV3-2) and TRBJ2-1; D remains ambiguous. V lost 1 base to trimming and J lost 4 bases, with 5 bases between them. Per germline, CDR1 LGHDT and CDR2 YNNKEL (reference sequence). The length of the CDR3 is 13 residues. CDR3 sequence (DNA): TGTGCCAGCAGCCAAGGAAGTTACAATGAGCAGTTCTTC. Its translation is CASSQGSYNEQFF.

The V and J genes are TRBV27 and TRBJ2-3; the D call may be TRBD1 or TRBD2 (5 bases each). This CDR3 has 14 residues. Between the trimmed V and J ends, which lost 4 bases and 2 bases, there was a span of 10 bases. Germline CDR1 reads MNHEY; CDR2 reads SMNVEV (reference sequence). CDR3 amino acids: CASSWGSFTDTQYF. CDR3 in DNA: TGTGCCAGCAGTTGGGGGAGTTTCACAGATACGCAGTATTTT.

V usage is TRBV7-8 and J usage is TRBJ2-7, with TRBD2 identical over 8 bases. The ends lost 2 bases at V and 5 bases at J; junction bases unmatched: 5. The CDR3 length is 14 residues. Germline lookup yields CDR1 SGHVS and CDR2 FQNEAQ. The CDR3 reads CASSLTSGGDEQYF. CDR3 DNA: TGTGCCAGCAGCTTAACCAGCGGGGGCGACGAGCAGTACTTC. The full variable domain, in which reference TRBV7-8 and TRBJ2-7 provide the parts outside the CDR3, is GAGVSQSPRYKVAKRGQDVALRCDPISGHVSLFWYQQALGQGPEFLTYFQNEAQLDKSGLPSDRFFAERPEGSVSTLKIQRTQQEDSAVYLCASSLTSGGDEQYFGPGTRLTVT.

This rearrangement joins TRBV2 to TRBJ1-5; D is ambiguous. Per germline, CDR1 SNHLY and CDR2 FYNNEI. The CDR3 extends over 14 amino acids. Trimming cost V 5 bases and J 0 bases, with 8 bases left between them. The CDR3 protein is CASSPDGSNQPQHF. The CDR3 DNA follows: TGTGCCAGCAGTCCCGACGGTAGCAATCAGCCCCAGCATTTT.

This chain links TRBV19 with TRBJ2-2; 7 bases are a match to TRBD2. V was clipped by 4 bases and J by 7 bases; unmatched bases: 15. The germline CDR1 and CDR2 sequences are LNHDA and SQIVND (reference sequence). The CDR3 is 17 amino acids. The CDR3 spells CASSTVGTGTTGGELFF. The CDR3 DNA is TGTGCCAGTAGTACCGTGGGTACCGGGACTACCGGCGGGGAGCTGTTTTTT.

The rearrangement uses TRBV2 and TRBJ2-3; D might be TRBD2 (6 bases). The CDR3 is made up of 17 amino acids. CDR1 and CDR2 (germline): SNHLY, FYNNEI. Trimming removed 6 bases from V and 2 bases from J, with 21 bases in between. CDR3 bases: TGTGCCAGCAGCGCGGGGCTCCCGGCGTGGATCACAGATACGCAGTATTTT. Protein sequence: CASSAGLPAWITDTQYF.

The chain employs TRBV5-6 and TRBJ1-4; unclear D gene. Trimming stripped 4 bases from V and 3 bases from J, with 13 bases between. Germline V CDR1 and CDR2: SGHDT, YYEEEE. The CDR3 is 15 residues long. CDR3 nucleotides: TGTGCCAGCAGCAGAAGGGTTCTGCCTAATGAAAAACTGTTTTTT. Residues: CASSRRVLPNEKLFF.

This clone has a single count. CDR3 in DNA: TGTGCCAGCAGTGGAGGCCGGTTTTCTGGAAACACCATATATTTT. Encoded protein: CASSGGRFSGNTIYF. This chain connects TRBV2 to TRBJ1-3; D gene uncertain. The CDR3 runs 15 residues. The germline V gene encodes CDR1 SNHLY and CDR2 FYNNEI. V lost 4 bases and J lost 1, with 11 bases in between. The whole variable domain, filled in from reference TRBV2 and TRBJ1-3, reads EPEVTQTPSHQVTQMGQEVILRCVPISNHLYFYWYRQILGQKVEFLVSFYNNEISEKSEIFDDQFSVERPDGSNFTLKIRSTKLEDSAMYFCASSGGRFSGNTIYFGEGSWLTVV.

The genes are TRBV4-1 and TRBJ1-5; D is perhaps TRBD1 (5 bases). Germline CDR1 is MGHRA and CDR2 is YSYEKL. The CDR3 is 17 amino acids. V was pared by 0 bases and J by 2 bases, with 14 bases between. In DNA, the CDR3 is TGCGCCAGCAGCCAAGAACGGGGATCGGGGGGCAATCAGCCCCAGCATTTT. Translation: CASSQERGSGGNQPQHF.

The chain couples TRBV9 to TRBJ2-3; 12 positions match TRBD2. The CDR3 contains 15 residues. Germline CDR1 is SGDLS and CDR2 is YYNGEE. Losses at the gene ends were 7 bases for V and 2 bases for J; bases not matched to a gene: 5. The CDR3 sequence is CASAGLAGITDTQYF. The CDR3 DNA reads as TGTGCCAGCGCTGGACTAGCGGGGATCACAGATACGCAGTATTTT.

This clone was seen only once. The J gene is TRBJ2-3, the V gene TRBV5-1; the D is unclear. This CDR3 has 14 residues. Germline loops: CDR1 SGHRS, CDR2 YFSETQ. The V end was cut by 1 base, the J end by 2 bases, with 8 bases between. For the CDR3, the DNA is TGCGCCAGCAGCTTGTACAGTTACACAGATACGCAGTATTTT. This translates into CASSLYSYTDTQYF. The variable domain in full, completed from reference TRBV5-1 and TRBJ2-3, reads KAGVTQTPRYLIKTRGQQVTLSCSPISGHRSVSWYQQTPGQGLQFLFEYFSETQRNKGNFPGRFSGRQFSNSRSEMNVSTLELGDSALYLCASSLYSYTDTQYFGPGTRLTVL.

The CDR3 DNA follows: TGTGCCAGCAGGCAGACTGGACAGATCACCTACGAGCAGTACTTC. Protein: CASRQTGQITYEQYF. This chain links TRBV6-5 with TRBJ2-7; D is perhaps TRBD1 (6 bases). Trimming took 6 bases from V and 2 from J, leaving 17 bases between them. Germline V gene data show CDR1 as MNHEY and CDR2 as SVGAGI. There are 15 residues in the CDR3.

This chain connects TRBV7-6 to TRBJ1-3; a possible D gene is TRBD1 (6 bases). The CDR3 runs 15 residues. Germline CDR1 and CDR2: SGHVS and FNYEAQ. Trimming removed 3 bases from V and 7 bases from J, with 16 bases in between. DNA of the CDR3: TGTGCCAGCAGCTTGGGGGCCGGGACATTCAACACCATATATTTT. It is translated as CASSLGAGTFNTIYF.

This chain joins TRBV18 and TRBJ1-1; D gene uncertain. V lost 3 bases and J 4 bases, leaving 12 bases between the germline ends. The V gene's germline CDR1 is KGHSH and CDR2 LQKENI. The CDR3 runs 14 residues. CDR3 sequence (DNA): TGTGCCAGCTCACCCTGGGTTTGGGGCACTGAAGCTTTCTTT. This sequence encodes CASSPWVWGTEAFF.

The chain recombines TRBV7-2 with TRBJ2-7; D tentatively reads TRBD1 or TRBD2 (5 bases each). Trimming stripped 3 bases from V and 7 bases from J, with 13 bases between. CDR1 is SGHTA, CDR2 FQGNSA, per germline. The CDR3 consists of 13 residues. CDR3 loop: CASSFMGRSEQYF. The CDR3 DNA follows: TGTGCCAGCAGCTTTATGGGACGGAGTGAGCAGTACTTC.

The CDR3 DNA reads TGTGCCAGCAGTTTAGTCGGGACAGGATTCTACGAGCAGTACTTC. Amino acid sequence: CASSLVGTGFYEQYF. The chain has TRBV28 and TRBJ2-7; 8 bases line up with TRBD1. Germline V gives CDR1 MDHEN, CDR2 SYDVKM. After removal of 2 bases from V and 3 bases from J, the junction contained 6 bases not matched to a gene. This CDR3 spans 15 amino acids.

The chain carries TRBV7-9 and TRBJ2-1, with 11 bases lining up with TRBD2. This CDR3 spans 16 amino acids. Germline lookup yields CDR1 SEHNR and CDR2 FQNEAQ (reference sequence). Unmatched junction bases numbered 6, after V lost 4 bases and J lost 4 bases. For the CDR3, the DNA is TGTGCCAGCAGCTACGGGGGGACTAGCGGATACAATGAGCAGTTCTTC. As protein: CASSYGGTSGYNEQFF.

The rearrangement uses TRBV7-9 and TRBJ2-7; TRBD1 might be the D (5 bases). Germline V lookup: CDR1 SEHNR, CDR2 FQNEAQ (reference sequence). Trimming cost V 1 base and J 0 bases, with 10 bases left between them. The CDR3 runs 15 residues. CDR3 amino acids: CASSLDRLSSYEQYF. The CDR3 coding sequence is TGTGCCAGCAGCTTAGACAGGCTGAGCTCCTACGAGCAGTACTTC.

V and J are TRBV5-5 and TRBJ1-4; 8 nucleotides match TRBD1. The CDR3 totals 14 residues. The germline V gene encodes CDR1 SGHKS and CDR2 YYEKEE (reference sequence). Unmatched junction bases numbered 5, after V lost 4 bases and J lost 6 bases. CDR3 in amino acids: CASSPPTGDEKLFF. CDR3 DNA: TGTGCCAGCAGCCCCCCGACAGGGGATGAAAAACTGTTTTTT.

The CDR3: CASSTGQQETQYF. As DNA, the CDR3 is TGTGCCAGTAGTACGGGACAGCAAGAGACCCAGTACTTC. V usage is TRBV19 and J usage is TRBJ2-5; 7 bases are shared with TRBD1. CDR1 and CDR2 (germline): LNHDA, SQIVND (reference sequence). The CDR3 contains 13 residues. J was trimmed by 2 bases and V by 4 bases; bases with no gene match: 1.

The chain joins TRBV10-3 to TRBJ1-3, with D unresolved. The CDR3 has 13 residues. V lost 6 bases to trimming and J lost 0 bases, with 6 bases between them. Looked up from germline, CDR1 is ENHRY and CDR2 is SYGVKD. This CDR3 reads CAIREGSGNTIYF. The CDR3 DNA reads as TGTGCCATCAGAGAAGGCTCTGGAAACACCATATATTTT.

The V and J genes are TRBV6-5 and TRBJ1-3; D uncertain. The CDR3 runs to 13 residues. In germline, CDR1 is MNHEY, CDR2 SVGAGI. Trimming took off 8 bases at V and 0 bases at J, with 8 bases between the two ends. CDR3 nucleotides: TGTGCCAGCCACGGGAGCTCTGGAAACACCATATATTTT. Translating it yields CASHGSSGNTIYF.

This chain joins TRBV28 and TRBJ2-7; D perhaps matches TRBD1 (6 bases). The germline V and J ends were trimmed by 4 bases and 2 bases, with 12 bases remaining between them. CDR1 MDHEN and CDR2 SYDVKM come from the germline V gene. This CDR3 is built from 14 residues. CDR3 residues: CASSWSGTTYEQYF. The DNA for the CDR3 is TGTGCCAGCAGTTGGTCTGGGACAACCTACGAGCAGTACTTC.